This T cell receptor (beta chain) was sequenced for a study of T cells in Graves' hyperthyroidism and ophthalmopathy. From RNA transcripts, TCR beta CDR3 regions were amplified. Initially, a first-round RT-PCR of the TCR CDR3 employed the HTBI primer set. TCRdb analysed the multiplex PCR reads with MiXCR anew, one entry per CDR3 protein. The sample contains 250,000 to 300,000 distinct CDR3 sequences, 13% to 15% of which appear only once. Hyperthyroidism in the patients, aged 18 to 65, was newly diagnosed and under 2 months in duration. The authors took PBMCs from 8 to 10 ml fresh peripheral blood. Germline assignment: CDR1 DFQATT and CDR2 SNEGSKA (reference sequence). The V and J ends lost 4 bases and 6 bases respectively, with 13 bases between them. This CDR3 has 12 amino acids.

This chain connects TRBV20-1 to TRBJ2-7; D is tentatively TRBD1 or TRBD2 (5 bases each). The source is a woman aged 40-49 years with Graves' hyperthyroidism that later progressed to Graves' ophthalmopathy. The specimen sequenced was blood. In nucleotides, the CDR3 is TGCAGTGCTACCGGACTGGGGCGCGAGCAGTACTTC. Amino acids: CSATGLGREQYF.